This TCR beta chain was captured by sequencing in a study of blood T cell repertoires in COVID-19. Overall study: PBMCs, B-cell-depleted T cells, or T cells provided the cDNA or gDNA that made up the material.

The table came from immunoSEQ multiplex PCR; TCRdb's copy has only in-frame clones and leaves some out. This sample carries about 260,000 clones, 83% of them seen once, and the ten largest clones take over 8.5%. The CDR3 loop spans 15 amino acids. Trimming shortened V by 6 bases and J by 2 bases, and 15 bases separated the two germline ends. Germline V gene lookup returns CDR1 KGHDR and CDR2 SFDVKD. This chain joins TRBV24-1 and TRBJ1-1; maybe TRBD1 (5 bases). The TCR was taken from a woman between 45 and 65 years old who had recovered from COVID-19. The specimen was peripheral blood. The DNA of the CDR3 is TGTGCCACCAGTAAGATGGGGCGGACCAACACTGAAGCTTTCTTT. It translates to CATSKMGRTNTEAFF.